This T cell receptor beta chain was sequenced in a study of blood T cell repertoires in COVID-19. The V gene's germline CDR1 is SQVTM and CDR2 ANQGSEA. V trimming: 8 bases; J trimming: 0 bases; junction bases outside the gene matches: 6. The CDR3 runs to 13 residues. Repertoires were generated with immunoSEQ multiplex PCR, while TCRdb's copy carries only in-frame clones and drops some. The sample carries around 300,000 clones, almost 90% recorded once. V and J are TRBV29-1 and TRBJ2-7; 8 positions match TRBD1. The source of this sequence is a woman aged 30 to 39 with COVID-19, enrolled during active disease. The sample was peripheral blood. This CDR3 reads CSFGQGNSYEQYF. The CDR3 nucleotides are TGCAGCTTTGGACAGGGCAACTCCTACGAGCAGTACTTC.